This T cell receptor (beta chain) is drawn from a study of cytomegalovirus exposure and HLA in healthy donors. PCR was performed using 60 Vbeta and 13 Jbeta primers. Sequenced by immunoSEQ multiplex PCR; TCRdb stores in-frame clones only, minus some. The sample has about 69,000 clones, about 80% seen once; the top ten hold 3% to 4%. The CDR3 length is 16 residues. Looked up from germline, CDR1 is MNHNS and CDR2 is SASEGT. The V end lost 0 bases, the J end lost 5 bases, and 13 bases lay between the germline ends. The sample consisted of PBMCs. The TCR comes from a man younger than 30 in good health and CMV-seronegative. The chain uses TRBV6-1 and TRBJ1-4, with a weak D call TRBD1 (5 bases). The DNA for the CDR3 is TGTGCCAGCAGTGAAGCGGTTCCCAGGGTCAATGAAAAACTGTTTTTT. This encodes CASSEAVPRVNEKLFF.